The 20 T cell receptor beta chains below come from one sample, sequenced in a study of CD8 T cells in ankylosing spondylitis. TCRdb reprocessed the 5' RACE reads with MiXCR, giving one entry per CDR3 protein. The repertoire consists of some 140,000 distinct CDR3 sequences, with 7.3% occurring once and the leading ten covering around 11%. The sequenced sample consisted of blood, either unsorted or a sorted T cell fraction (not recorded which). The receptors stem from a female donor with ankylosing spondylitis or in good health (not recorded which).

This clonotype was recorded many times. The chain employs TRBV7-9 and TRBJ1-2; TRBD1 matches 7 bases. The germline CDR1 and CDR2 sequences are SEHNR and FQNEAQ (reference sequence). With V trimmed by 6 bases and J by 7 bases, 8 bases remained unmatched. CDR3 length: 13 residues. CDR3 coding DNA: TGTGCCAGCAGTACCGTTCAGGGGGGTGGCTACACCTTC. As protein: CASSTVQGGGYTF.

This clonotype was observed at least ten times. The chain uses TRBV6-5 and TRBJ1-2, with D possibly TRBD1 on 6 matching bases. V was trimmed by 4 bases and J by 7 bases, leaving 13 bases between them. CDR3 length equals 13 residues. Germline V lookup: CDR1 MNHEY, CDR2 SVGAGI. CDR3 sequence reads: CASSSGQLSGYTF. The DNA for the CDR3 is TGTGCCAGCAGTTCGGGACAATTGTCTGGCTACACCTTC.

This clonotype has a count of ten or more. The rearrangement uses TRBV7-2 and TRBJ2-5; possible D gene TRBD2, 6 bases. Trimming took off 5 bases at V and 2 bases at J, with 9 bases between the two ends. Germline V gene sequence: CDR1 SGHTA, CDR2 FQGNSA. The CDR3 has 13 amino acids. The CDR3, as DNA: TGTGCCAGCAGCCGCGGGACTCAAGAGACCCAGTACTTC. It translates to CASSRGTQETQYF.

In this sample, this clonotype turned up many times. The chain recombines TRBV20-1 with TRBJ1-2; TRBD1 agrees at 8 bases. After removal of 5 bases from V and 3 bases from J, the junction contained 5 bases not matched to a gene. The CDR3 covers 13 residues. Germline V CDR1 and CDR2: DFQATT, SNEGSKA (reference sequence). CDR3 in amino acids: CSAGEQGDYGYTF. Written as DNA, the CDR3 is TGCAGTGCTGGCGAACAGGGGGACTATGGCTACACCTTC.

This clonotype was counted ten times or more. The rearrangement uses TRBV27 and TRBJ1-1; 8 bases agree with TRBD1. The J segment lost 0 bases and the V segment lost 2 bases, leaving 5 bases of the junction unmatched. Germline CDR1 and CDR2: MNHEY and SMNVEV (reference sequence). The CDR3 covers 16 residues. Here the CDR3 DNA reads TGTGCCAGCAGTTTAGCCCGGGACAGGCTGAACACTGAAGCTTTCTTT. Translating gives CASSLARDRLNTEAFF.

This clonotype was observed many times. V and J are TRBV3-1 and TRBJ2-2, with 9 nucleotides matching TRBD1. The trim removed 3 bases at V and 3 bases at J, leaving 8 bases unmatched. Germline V gene data show CDR1 as LGHDT and CDR2 as YNNKEL (reference sequence). This CDR3 has 17 residues. DNA for the CDR3: TGTGCCAGCAGCCACCCCATGGACAGGGGCCACACCGGGGAGCTGTTTTTT. It is translated as CASSHPMDRGHTGELFF.

This clonotype has ten or more counts. The chain employs TRBV9 and TRBJ2-3, with 8 bases that match TRBD2. The CDR3 consists of 15 residues. In germline, CDR1 is SGDLS, CDR2 YYNGEE. Trimming removed 4 bases from V and 4 bases from J; junction bases left unmatched: 8. The CDR3 loop reads CASSTGGALADTQYF. In DNA, the CDR3 is TGTGCCAGCAGCACCGGGGGGGCTCTGGCAGATACGCAGTATTTT. The full variable domain, in which reference TRBV9 and TRBJ2-3 provide the parts outside the CDR3, is DSGVTQTPKHLITATGQRVTLRCSPRSGDLSVYWYQQSLDQGLQFLIQYYNGEERAKGNILERFSAQQFPDLHSELNLSSLELGDSALYFCASSTGGALADTQYFGPGTRLTVL.

The sample holds many counts of this clonotype. V is TRBV12-3 or TRBV12-4 and J is TRBJ1-2, with D tentatively TRBD1 (6 bases). The germline V and J ends were trimmed by 2 bases and 7 bases, with 11 bases remaining between them. CDR3 size: 13 residues. The CDR3 is CASSLIRGSGYTF. The DNA for the CDR3 is TGTGCCAGCAGTTTAATCAGGGGCAGTGGCTACACCTTC.

Here the CDR3 DNA reads TGTGCCAGCAGCTTAAAGGCCGGGCGGGTTGAGCAGTTCTTC. This codes for CASSLKAGRVEQFF. V gene TRBV7-2 combines with J gene TRBJ2-1; D perhaps matches TRBD2 (5 bases). Germline CDR1 and CDR2: SGHTA and FQGNSA. Trimming pared 2 bases from V and 9 bases from J, leaving 14 bases between. The CDR3 length is 14 residues.

The chain combines TRBV18 with TRBJ2-7; 7 positions agree with TRBD2. This CDR3 has 14 amino acids. V lost 4 bases to trimming and J lost 3 bases; unmatched junction nucleotides: 6. Germline values: CDR1 KGHSH, CDR2 LQKENI. The CDR3 sequence: CASSLSAGYYEQYF. CDR3 coding DNA: TGTGCCAGCTCACTGTCAGCGGGATACTACGAGCAGTACTTC. The full variable domain, with the rest looked up from reference TRBV18 and TRBJ2-7, is NAGVMQNPRHLVRRRGQEARLRCSPMKGHSHVYWYRQLPEEGLKFMVYLQKENIIDESGMPKERFSAEFPKEGPSILRIQQVVRGDSAAYFCASSLSAGYYEQYFGPGTRLTVT.

This clonotype was observed many times. The chain joins TRBV20-1 to TRBJ1-6; maybe TRBD1 (6 bases). Trimming left V 7 bases short and J 7 bases short, with 23 bases between. This CDR3 has 16 residues. Looked up from germline, CDR1 is DFQATT and CDR2 is SNEGSKA (reference sequence). Here the CDR3 reads CSGKPVKQGNNSPLHF. CDR3 in DNA: TGCAGTGGCAAGCCGGTAAAACAGGGAAACAATTCACCCCTCCACTTT.

V usage is TRBV30 and J usage is TRBJ2-2; TRBD1 agrees at 8 bases. Germline V CDR1 and CDR2: GTSNPN, SVGIG (reference sequence). CDR3 length: 15 residues. Trimming removed 0 bases from V and 7 bases from J; junction bases left unmatched: 7. CDR3 coding DNA: TGTGCCTGGAGTGTACCCAGGGGGCGTATCGGGGAGCTGTTTTTT. It specifies CAWSVPRGRIGELFF.

Ten or more counts support this clonotype. The chain links TRBV10-3 to TRBJ2-1; 10 positions agree with TRBD1. This CDR3 comprises 14 residues. Germline CDR1 is ENHRY and CDR2 is SYGVKD. The V segment lost 4 bases and the J segment 6 bases; nucleotides outside the gene matches: 3. The CDR3, as DNA: TGTGCCATCAGTGTCAGGGACAGGGGCAATGAGCAGTTCTTC. Encoded protein: CAISVRDRGNEQFF.

The sample holds a few counts of this clonotype. J is TRBJ2-3 and V is TRBV25-1; 12 bases align to TRBD2. The CDR3 is 15 residues long. Germline-derived CDR1 and CDR2 are MGHDK and SYGVNS. The junction had 2 bases not matched to a gene; V was cut back by 4 bases and J by 3 bases. CDR3 sequence (DNA): TGTGCCAGCAGTGGGACTAGCGGGGTAACAGATACGCAGTATTTT. Its protein is CASSGTSGVTDTQYF.

This clonotype was counted many times. The CDR3 DNA follows: TGTGCCACCAGTGATTCCCAGGCAGCCTCCTACAATGAGCAGTTCTTC. Its translation: CATSDSQAASYNEQFF. The J gene is TRBJ2-1, the V gene TRBV24-1; unclear D gene. The CDR3 is made up of 16 amino acids. Germline loops: CDR1 KGHDR, CDR2 SFDVKD. V was trimmed by 2 bases and J by 0 bases, leaving 10 bases between them.

V gene TRBV7-9 combines with J gene TRBJ2-6, with unresolved D. This CDR3 region has 16 residues. The germline gives CDR1 SEHNR, CDR2 FQNEAQ (reference sequence). Trimming pared 0 bases from V and 1 base from J, leaving 7 bases between. The CDR3 coding sequence is TGTGCCAGCAGCTTAGCGGCAGGTTCTGGGGCCAACGTCCTGACTTTC. Encoded protein: CASSLAAGSGANVLTF.

In this sample, this clonotype turned up a few times. The chain recombines TRBV7-9 with TRBJ2-2; 7 positions match TRBD1. Germline V gives CDR1 SEHNR, CDR2 FQNEAQ (reference sequence). This CDR3 region has 15 residues. The junction had 7 bases not matched to a gene; V was cut back by 5 bases and J by 4 bases. The chain's CDR3 is CASSQTGSGTGELFF. DNA of the CDR3: TGTGCCAGCAGCCAGACAGGGTCGGGCACCGGGGAGCTGTTTTTT. Full variable domain (rest looked up from reference TRBV7-9 and TRBJ2-2): DTGVSQNPRHKITKRGQNVTFRCDPISEHNRLYWYRQTLGQGPEFLTYFQNEAQLEKSRLLSDRFSAERPKGSFSTLEIQRTEQGDSAMYLCASSQTGSGTGELFFGEGSRLTVL.

This clonotype was observed at least ten times. The chain couples TRBV7-9 to TRBJ1-2; D gene unclear. The CDR3 runs to 11 residues. CDR1 and CDR2 (germline): SEHNR, FQNEAQ (reference sequence). Trimming removed 8 bases from V and 4 bases from J, with 8 bases in between. Here the CDR3 reads CASSVGYGYTF. The DNA of the CDR3 is TGTGCCAGCTCAGTCGGCTATGGCTACACCTTC.

This clonotype was counted many times. The gene calls are TRBV27 and TRBJ1-5, with a possible D match to TRBD1 (6 bases). CDR1 is MNHEY and CDR2 is SMNVEV in the germline V gene (reference sequence). The CDR3 consists of 17 residues. V shed 2 bases and J shed 0 bases, with 14 bases lying between them. The CDR3 DNA is TGTGCCAGCAGTTTAAGGGGGACACAGTATAGCAATCAGCCCCAGCATTTT. Translating it yields CASSLRGTQYSNQPQHF.

This clonotype was found many times. This sequence joins TRBV10-3 and TRBJ2-3, with unresolved D. Between the trimmed V and J ends, which lost 0 bases and 2 bases, there was a span of 12 bases. Germline CDR1 ENHRY, CDR2 SYGVKD. The length of the CDR3 is 16 residues. The CDR3 nucleotides are TGTGCCATCAGTGAGTCGAGAGGCGAGGTCACAGATACGCAGTATTTT. Amino acids: CAISESRGEVTDTQYF.